These 17 T cell receptor beta chains were sequenced from one sample in a study of beta chain features in type 1 diabetes. Expressed TCRB transcripts were sequenced after all isolated RNA was converted to cDNA. Using immunoSEQ multiplex PCR, the repertoire was profiled, and TCRdb retains in-frame clones only, with some absent. The sample records some 900,000 clones, about a sixth being singletons. Source material: naive CD4+ T cells from blood. These receptors came from a woman aged 18-35 years in good health.

The rearrangement links TRBV7-2 to TRBJ2-1; D ambiguous. The CDR3 is 14 amino acids. Trimming stripped 1 base from V and 7 bases from J, with 11 bases between. Germline CDR1 is SGHTA and CDR2 is FQGNSA. As DNA, the CDR3 is TGTGCCAGCAGCTTAGGGACCTTGGGGAATGAGCAGTTCTTC. Encoded protein: CASSLGTLGNEQFF. Looking up the rest from reference TRBV7-2 and TRBJ2-1 gives the full variable domain: GAGVSQSPSNKVTEKGKDVELRCDPISGHTALYWYRQSLGQGLEFLIYFQGNSAPDKSGLPSDRFSAERTGGSVSTLTIQRTQQEDSAVYLCASSLGTLGNEQFFGPGTRLTVL.

The V gene is TRBV6-1, the J gene TRBJ2-7; D might be TRBD1 or TRBD2, each matching 6 bases. V dropped 11 bases and J dropped 4 bases, with 21 bases sitting between them. This CDR3 contains 14 residues. Per germline, CDR1 MNHNS and CDR2 SASEGT. CDR3 sequence: CAAGGAQGGYEQYF. CDR3 coding DNA: TGTGCCGCCGGGGGAGCACAGGGCGGGTACGAGCAGTACTTC.

The rearrangement uses TRBV7-9 and TRBJ2-3, with no clear D. V lost 6 bases and J 2 bases, leaving 15 bases between the germline ends. CDR3 size: 15 residues. Germline CDR1 SEHNR, CDR2 FQNEAQ (reference sequence). In DNA form, the CDR3 reads TGTGCCAGCAGTCGAGAATTGGGATCCACAGATACGCAGTATTTT. It yields the protein CASSRELGSTDTQYF.

This chain connects TRBV4-1 to TRBJ2-5, with D perhaps matching TRBD1 or TRBD2 (5 bases each). The CDR3 is made up of 16 amino acids. The V end lost 0 bases, the J end lost 4 bases, and 15 bases lay between the germline ends. Germline V gene sequence: CDR1 MGHRA, CDR2 YSYEKL. CDR3 DNA sequence: TGCGCCAGCAGCCAAGACCTAGGGGCCGAGGGAGAGACCCAGTACTTC. This codes for CASSQDLGAEGETQYF.

This chain connects TRBV18 to TRBJ2-7; D gene unclear. Germline V gives CDR1 KGHSH, CDR2 LQKENI. Trimming stripped 6 bases from V and 1 base from J, with 10 bases between. This CDR3 contains 13 residues. The CDR3, as DNA: TGTGCCAGCTCGACGACACGTTCCTACGAGCAGTACTTC. Amino acid sequence: CASSTTRSYEQYF.

This clone has only a few counts. The chain recombines TRBV5-5 with TRBJ2-3; D uncertain. V lost 4 bases to trimming and J lost 0 bases, with 18 bases between them. The germline gives CDR1 SGHKS, CDR2 YYEKEE (reference sequence). The CDR3 spans 17 residues. The CDR3 nucleotides are TGTGCCAGCAGCCTGTTTTCTGGGTCAACTAGCACAGATACGCAGTATTTT. The encoded protein is CASSLFSGSTSTDTQYF.

The chain is built from TRBV2 and TRBJ2-1; D unclear. The CDR3 runs 17 residues. The V gene lost 2 bases and the J gene lost 2 bases, with 16 bases spanning the gap. CDR1 is SNHLY and CDR2 is FYNNEI in the germline V gene. In DNA, the CDR3 is TGTGCCAGCAGTGAACCCTTCGGGCCGTCAACCTACAATGAGCAGTTCTTC. Translation gives CASSEPFGPSTYNEQFF. Combining the CDR3 with reference TRBV2 and TRBJ2-1 gives the whole variable domain EPEVTQTPSHQVTQMGQEVILRCVPISNHLYFYWYRQILGQKVEFLVSFYNNEISEKSEIFDDQFSVERPDGSNFTLKIRSTKLEDSAMYFCASSEPFGPSTYNEQFFGPGTRLTVL.

Note on this clone: The same CDR3 can be traced to other DNA sequences in this sample. This chain joins TRBV5-1 and TRBJ2-3; 13 bases align to TRBD2. The CDR3 consists of 16 residues. The germline V gene encodes CDR1 SGHRS and CDR2 YFSETQ. Germline trimming cut 4 bases from V and 2 bases from J; bases unmatched to any gene: 4. This CDR3 reads CASSLGLAGITDTQYF. DNA of the CDR3: TGCGCCAGCAGCCTGGGACTAGCGGGAATCACAGATACGCAGTATTTT. Using reference TRBV5-1 and TRBJ2-3 for the parts outside the CDR3, the full variable domain is KAGVTQTPRYLIKTRGQQVTLSCSPISGHRSVSWYQQTPGQGLQFLFEYFSETQRNKGNFPGRFSGRQFSNSRSEMNVSTLELGDSALYLCASSLGLAGITDTQYFGPGTRLTVL.

The chain recombines TRBV7-3 with TRBJ2-3; 13 nucleotides match TRBD2. CDR1 is SGHTA, CDR2 FQGTGA, per germline. This CDR3 is built from 16 residues. V shed 3 bases, J shed 6 bases, and the junction held 6 bases outside the gene matches. CDR3 sequence reads: CASSFVGTSGVDTQYF. In nucleotides, the CDR3 is TGTGCCAGCAGCTTTGTCGGGACTAGCGGGGTGGATACGCAGTATTTT.

The rearrangement joins TRBV28 to TRBJ2-7, with TRBD1 identical over 9 bases. Germline V gene data show CDR1 as MDHEN and CDR2 as SYDVKM. The CDR3 totals 13 residues. V trimming: 7 bases; J trimming: 3 bases; junction bases outside the gene matches: 4. The CDR3 loop is CASMPGQGYEQYF. CDR3 DNA sequence: TGTGCCAGCATGCCGGGACAGGGCTACGAGCAGTACTTC. Drawing the rest from reference TRBV28 and TRBJ2-7, the complete variable domain is DVKVTQSSRYLVKRTGEKVFLECVQDMDHENMFWYRQDPGLGLRLIYFSYDVKMKEKGDIPEGYSVSREKKERFSLILESASTNQTSMYLCASMPGQGYEQYFGPGTRLTVT.

V gene TRBV29-1 combines with J gene TRBJ2-2; possible D gene TRBD1, 6 bases. The CDR3 has 13 residues. The germline V gene encodes CDR1 SQVTM and CDR2 ANQGSEA. Trimming pared 4 bases from V and 4 bases from J, leaving 10 bases between. CDR3 nucleotides: TGCAGCGTTGGGCGCAGGGGCACCGGGGAGCTGTTTTTT. This gives the protein CSVGRRGTGELFF.

V gene TRBV7-2 combines with J gene TRBJ1-2, with 9 bases lining up with TRBD1. This CDR3 region has 17 residues. V was pared by 3 bases and J by 8 bases, with 16 bases of the junction left unmatched. Germline V gives CDR1 SGHTA, CDR2 FQGNSA. The CDR3 protein is CASSLGLQGASSMGYTF. In DNA, the CDR3 is TGTGCCAGCAGCTTGGGACTACAGGGGGCATCGTCAATGGGCTACACCTTC.

This clone was counted between two and nine times. This chain connects TRBV19 to TRBJ2-1, with 7 bases identical to TRBD2. This CDR3 region has 14 residues. V dropped 4 bases and J dropped 7; count of bases not matched to a gene: 7. The germline CDR1 and CDR2 sequences are LNHDA and SQIVND (reference sequence). CDR3 protein: CASSKTTSRNEQFF. The CDR3 nucleotides read TGTGCCAGTAGTAAAACGACTAGCCGGAATGAGCAGTTCTTC. Based on the CDR3 plus reference TRBV19 and TRBJ2-1, the full variable domain is DGGITQSPKYLFRKEGQNVTLSCEQNLNHDAMYWYRQDPGQGLRLIYYSQIVNDFQKGDIAEGYSVSREKKESFPLTVTSAQKNPTAFYLCASSKTTSRNEQFFGPGTRLTVL.

This clone came up a few times. The V and J genes are TRBV4-2 and TRBJ2-5; tentatively, D is TRBD1 (6 bases). The J call is doubtful: the DNA matches TRBJ2-7 better. The CDR3 extends over 15 amino acids. From germline, CDR1 is LGHNA and CDR2 YNFKEQ. CDR3: CASSPRLFRGYEQYF. CDR3 in DNA: TGTGCCAGCAGCCCAAGATTGTTTAGGGGGTACGAGCAGTACTTC.

This clone was counted between two and nine times. The chain joins TRBV2 to TRBJ2-3; D gene uncertain. The CDR3 totals 12 residues. Germline V gene sequence: CDR1 SNHLY, CDR2 FYNNEI. V lost 3 bases and J 8 bases, leaving 9 bases between the germline ends. In DNA, the CDR3 is TGTGCCAGCAGTGAGGCCCGCGGTACGCAGTATTTT. Protein sequence: CASSEARGTQYF.

This clone was recorded a few times. This chain joins TRBV5-1 and TRBJ1-2; no reliable D call. Germline V gives CDR1 SGHRS, CDR2 YFSETQ. The CDR3 extends over 18 amino acids. Between the trimmed V and J ends, which lost 3 bases and 5 bases, there was a span of 26 bases. In nucleotides, the CDR3 is TGCGCCAGCAGCTCAGCGGGCGGCAATTCGCAGTCATGGTATGGCTACACCTTC. Translation gives CASSSAGGNSQSWYGYTF.

This clone was recorded a few times. The genes are TRBV18 and TRBJ2-5, with 7 nucleotides matching TRBD1. Germline V gene lookup returns CDR1 KGHSH and CDR2 LQKENI. The CDR3 spans 17 residues. V trimming: 2 bases; J trimming: 5 bases; junction bases outside the gene matches: 14. The CDR3 bases are TGTGCCAGCTCACCAAATCAGGCAACAGGGGCTGGTGAGACCCAGTACTTC. Amino acids: CASSPNQATGAGETQYF.